One sample yielded the 25 T cell receptor beta chains listed below, sequenced in a study of early T cells in non-severe SARS-CoV-2 infection. TCRdb redid the calling of the 5' RACE reads with MiXCR, one entry per CDR3 protein. Of about 60,000 distinct CDR3 sequences listed, roughly a tenth are singletons. What was sequenced was whole blood. The receptors were sampled from an adult who was a healthcare worker with PCR-confirmed SARS-CoV-2 infection or an uninfected control (not recorded which).

The chain couples TRBV9 to TRBJ1-5; D gene uncertain. The CDR3 extends over 13 amino acids. Germline-derived CDR1 and CDR2 are SGDLS and YYNGEE. The ends were cut back, 1 base at V and 6 bases at J, with 8 bases in the middle. The CDR3 loop is CASSVSGTQPQHF. CDR3 nucleotide sequence: TGTGCCAGCAGCGTATCCGGCACTCAGCCCCAGCATTTT. Full variable domain (remainder filled in from reference TRBV9 and TRBJ1-5): DSGVTQTPKHLITATGQRVTLRCSPRSGDLSVYWYQQSLDQGLQFLIQYYNGEERAKGNILERFSAQQFPDLHSELNLSSLELGDSALYFCASSVSGTQPQHFGDGTRLSIL.

This clonotype was observed at least ten times. The rearrangement joins TRBV7-2 to TRBJ2-1, with a possible D match to TRBD2 (5 bases). Germline V gives CDR1 SGHTA, CDR2 FQGNSA. The V end lost 5 bases, the J end lost 5 bases, and 10 bases lay between the germline ends. The CDR3 sequence is 13 residues long. The CDR3 DNA is TGTGCCAGCAGCCTCCGGGAAAACAATGAGCAGTTCTTC. As protein: CASSLRENNEQFF.

This clonotype was found a few times. The rearrangement uses TRBV20-1 and TRBJ1-1; D is possibly TRBD1 (6 bases). The CDR3 consists of 16 residues. V lost 3 bases and J 4 bases, leaving 21 bases between the germline ends. CDR1 is DFQATT, CDR2 SNEGSKA, per germline (reference sequence). The CDR3 spells CSARDLYRQASTEAFF. In DNA form, the CDR3 reads TGCAGTGCTAGGGATTTATACAGACAGGCGTCCACTGAAGCTTTCTTT.

This clonotype has a count of ten or more. V and J are TRBV29-1 and TRBJ2-1; D gene unclear. CDR1 SQVTM and CDR2 ANQGSEA come from the germline V gene. V was pared by 6 bases and J by 0 bases, with 21 bases between. The CDR3 extends over 17 amino acids. DNA for the CDR3: TGCAGCGTCACCAGTGGGGTGTTCTTTAGCTCCTACAATGAGCAGTTCTTC. Residues: CSVTSGVFFSSYNEQFF.

This chain uses TRBV30 with TRBJ2-1; D possibly corresponds to TRBD1 (5 bases). Germline-derived CDR1 and CDR2 are GTSNPN and SVGIG (reference sequence). This CDR3 contains 15 residues. V lost 3 bases and J lost 5, with 17 bases in between. The CDR3 region has the DNA TGTGCCTGGAGGACAGCTGAAAGTCTTAACAATGAGCAGTTCTTC. It encodes CAWRTAESLNNEQFF.

This clonotype was counted ten times or more. This chain uses TRBV20-1 with TRBJ2-6; maybe TRBD2 (5 bases). The CDR3 totals 16 residues. Trimming pared 6 bases from V and 0 bases from J, leaving 15 bases between. Germline CDR1 and CDR2: DFQATT and SNEGSKA (reference sequence). This chain's CDR3 is CSAPLAGSSGANVLTF. In DNA form, the CDR3 reads TGCAGTGCCCCTCTCGCGGGCAGCTCTGGGGCCAACGTCCTGACTTTC.

This clonotype was picked up many times. V gene TRBV7-2 combines with J gene TRBJ2-1; 9 nucleotides agree with TRBD2. The CDR3 totals 15 residues. Germline CDR1 is SGHTA and CDR2 is FQGNSA. V lost 3 bases and J lost 7; bases outside the gene matches: 7. The CDR3 DNA reads as TGTGCCAGCAGCTTGGGTAGCGGGAGTTGGAATGAGCAGTTCTTC. Amino acids: CASSLGSGSWNEQFF.

This clonotype was seen many times. The CDR3 loop is CASSLLQGNTEAFF. The CDR3 nucleotides read TGCGCCAGCAGCTTGTTACAGGGGAACACTGAAGCTTTCTTT. The J gene is TRBJ1-1, the V gene TRBV5-1, with a weak D call TRBD1 (6 bases). Trimming shortened V by 1 base and J by 1 base, and 8 bases separated the two germline ends. Germline V gives CDR1 SGHRS, CDR2 YFSETQ. This CDR3 contains 14 residues.

The chain is built from TRBV18 and TRBJ1-2, with 7 bases lining up with TRBD1. V gave up 3 bases and J gave up 5 bases; unmatched junction bases: 3. The CDR3 extends over 13 amino acids. The germline V gene has CDR1 KGHSH and CDR2 LQKENI. This chain's CDR3 is CASSPGTEYGYTF. CDR3 coding DNA: TGTGCCAGCTCACCCGGGACAGAGTATGGCTACACCTTC.

This clonotype has at least ten counts. V gene TRBV6-6 combines with J gene TRBJ1-1; 8 bases are a match to TRBD1. Germline V gene data show CDR1 as MNHNY and CDR2 as SVGAGI (reference sequence). The CDR3 has 14 residues. V was clipped by 2 bases and J by 4 bases; unmatched bases: 3. The CDR3 region has the DNA TGTGCCAGCAGTTACGGACAGGGATCCACTGAAGCTTTCTTT. Translating gives CASSYGQGSTEAFF.

Many counts were recorded for this clonotype. The chain carries TRBV24-1 and TRBJ1-5; D gene ambiguous. The V gene's germline CDR1 is KGHDR and CDR2 SFDVKD. V was clipped by 9 bases and J by 0 bases, with 8 bases between them. CDR3 length: 13 amino acids. The CDR3 DNA follows: TGTGCCACCTCTAAGGATAGCAATCAGCCCCAGCATTTT. It yields the protein CATSKDSNQPQHF.

The chain links TRBV11-2 to TRBJ2-1; 10 bases are shared with TRBD2. CDR1 SGHAT and CDR2 FQNNGV come from the germline V gene. CDR3 length equals 15 residues. Trimming cost V 3 bases and J 10 bases; bases outside gene matches: 9. The DNA for the CDR3 is TGTGCCAGCAGCTTTAGGACTAGCGGAGGGGAAGAGCAGTTCTTC. This sequence encodes CASSFRTSGGEEQFF.

This clonotype was counted only a few times. V and J are TRBV7-8 and TRBJ2-1; either TRBD1 or TRBD2 may fit D (5 bases each). Trimming took off 1 base at V and 6 bases at J, with 13 bases between the two ends. The CDR3 extends over 15 amino acids. Germline CDR1 reads SGHVS; CDR2 reads FQNEAQ. CDR3 protein: CASSLEPGPGNEQFF. CDR3 in DNA: TGTGCCAGCAGCTTAGAACCGGGACCGGGCAATGAGCAGTTCTTC.

This clonotype has at least ten counts. This CDR3 reads CASSLVGQETQYF. The CDR3, as DNA: TGTGCCAGCAGCTTGGTCGGCCAAGAGACCCAGTACTTC. The rearrangement uses TRBV5-5 and TRBJ2-5; D remains ambiguous. The CDR3 runs 13 residues. Germline loops: CDR1 SGHKS, CDR2 YYEKEE (reference sequence). Trimming shortened V by 0 bases and J by 1 base, and 4 bases separated the two germline ends.

Ten or more counts support this clonotype. The rearrangement links TRBV11-2 to TRBJ1-3, with TRBD1 identical over 8 bases. The CDR3 has 18 residues. V gave up 5 bases and J gave up 2 bases; unmatched junction bases: 14. CDR1 SGHAT and CDR2 FQNNGV come from the germline V gene. CDR3: CASSAGQGRNLAGNTIYF. CDR3 coding DNA: TGTGCCAGCAGCGCCGGACAGGGAAGGAATCTGGCTGGAAACACCATATATTTT. Full variable domain (missing parts from reference TRBV11-2 and TRBJ1-3): EAGVAQSPRYKIIEKRQSVAFWCNPISGHATLYWYQQILGQGPKLLIQFQNNGVVDDSQLPKDRFSAERLKGVDSTLKIQPAKLEDSAVYLCASSAGQGRNLAGNTIYFGEGSWLTVV.

This clonotype was detected many times. The chain employs TRBV12-3 or TRBV12-4 and TRBJ1-5, with D perhaps matching TRBD1 (6 bases). CDR3 length: 15 amino acids. The V and J ends lost 6 bases and 7 bases respectively, with 19 bases between them. DNA for the CDR3: TGTGCCAGCAGGCCCACAGGGAGCCCAAACCAGCCCCAGCATTTT. Residues: CASRPTGSPNQPQHF.

This clonotype showed up many times. The V and J genes are TRBV20-1 and TRBJ1-1; D uncertain. Looked up from germline, CDR1 is DFQATT and CDR2 is SNEGSKA (reference sequence). The CDR3 extends over 13 amino acids. V lost 5 bases and J lost 1, with 11 bases in between. This CDR3 is CSAVNLQNTEAFF. The CDR3 DNA reads as TGCAGTGCTGTCAACCTTCAGAACACTGAAGCTTTCTTT.

J is TRBJ2-7 and V is TRBV7-2, with TRBD2 identical over 9 bases. With 4 bases clipped from V and 3 bases from J, the junction kept 7 bases outside the gene matches. Germline assignment: CDR1 SGHTA and CDR2 FQGNSA. The CDR3 extends over 15 amino acids. CDR3 sequence reads: CASSYVSGSSYEQYF. The CDR3 coding sequence is TGTGCCAGCAGCTATGTTAGCGGGAGTAGCTACGAGCAGTACTTC.

This chain uses TRBV20-1 with TRBJ2-1; the match to TRBD2 covers 10 bases. This CDR3 is 14 amino acids long. In germline, CDR1 is DFQATT, CDR2 SNEGSKA (reference sequence). V gave up 7 bases and J gave up 6 bases; unmatched junction bases: 9. The CDR3 is CSVLRGTSVNEQFF. The CDR3 bases are TGCAGTGTCCTGCGTGGGACTAGCGTCAATGAGCAGTTCTTC.

Ten or more counts support this clonotype. This chain links TRBV6-6 with TRBJ1-1; possible D gene TRBD1, 6 bases. In germline, CDR1 is MNHNY, CDR2 SVGAGI (reference sequence). The CDR3 is 15 residues long. Between the trimmed V and J ends, which lost 5 bases and 4 bases, there was a span of 17 bases. The CDR3 region has the DNA TGTGCCAGCAGTCCTACCACAGGGTTTGGCACTGAAGCTTTCTTT. This translates into CASSPTTGFGTEAFF.

This clonotype was counted many times. The chain couples TRBV11-2 to TRBJ2-2; D gene ambiguous. Germline V gene sequence: CDR1 SGHAT, CDR2 FQNNGV. V shed 4 bases and J shed 2 bases, with 8 bases lying between them. This CDR3 has 14 residues. The CDR3 sequence: CASSYGPNTGELFF. The CDR3 coding sequence is TGTGCCAGCAGCTATGGGCCCAACACCGGGGAGCTGTTTTTT.

This clonotype has more than one count but fewer than ten. The CDR3, as DNA: TGTGCCAGCAGTTCACAGGGGGTGTGGAATTCACCCCTCCACTTT. This encodes CASSSQGVWNSPLHF. This chain links TRBV12-3 or TRBV12-4 with TRBJ1-6; the match to TRBD1 covers 8 bases. Trimming at V came to 4 bases and at J to 7 bases, leaving 6 bases not matched to a gene. The CDR3 consists of 15 residues.

This clonotype was counted ten times or more. V is TRBV30 and J is TRBJ2-1, with 12 bases matching TRBD2. CDR1 and CDR2 from the germline V gene are GTSNPN and SVGIG (reference sequence). This CDR3 contains 15 residues. Trimming at V came to 2 bases and at J to 6 bases, leaving 5 bases not matched to a gene. The chain's CDR3 is CAWSRLAGALNEQFF. CDR3 nucleotides: TGTGCCTGGAGTCGACTAGCGGGAGCCCTCAATGAGCAGTTCTTC.

The sample holds many counts of this clonotype. This chain joins TRBV12-3 or TRBV12-4 and TRBJ2-3; D not resolved. CDR3 length equals 13 residues. V gave up 3 bases and J gave up 4 bases, with 8 bases separating them. This chain's CDR3 is CASSLDRPDTQYF. The CDR3 DNA follows: TGTGCCAGCAGTTTGGACCGACCAGATACGCAGTATTTT.

The chain uses TRBV7-9 and TRBJ2-1; perhaps TRBD2 as D (5 bases). Germline CDR1 and CDR2: SEHNR and FQNEAQ (reference sequence). CDR3 size: 15 residues. V lost 5 bases and J 9 bases, leaving 20 bases between the germline ends. CDR3 sequence (DNA): TGTGCCAGCAGCCCCGGCGGGCAGAGAGGCGGTGAGCAGTTCTTC. This sequence encodes CASSPGGQRGGEQFF.